The 18 T cell receptor beta chains listed next were all sequenced from one sample in a study of blood T cell repertoires in COVID-19. Generated by immunoSEQ multiplex PCR, the TCRdb table keeps only in-frame clones and is missing some. The sample has tens of thousands of clones, about 88% seen once. Input material: peripheral blood. Receptors were obtained from a man between 65 and 79 years old with acute or convalescent COVID-19.

The chain couples TRBV19 to TRBJ1-5, with D perhaps TRBD1 (6 bases). V was shortened by 4 bases and J by 6 bases, with 13 bases between the two germline ends. This CDR3 comprises 14 residues. CDR1 and CDR2 from the germline V gene are LNHDA and SQIVND (reference sequence). The CDR3 protein is CASSTTQGFQPQHF. The CDR3 DNA is TGTGCCAGTAGTACCACACAGGGATTTCAGCCCCAGCATTTT.

This chain uses TRBV28 with TRBJ1-2; no reliable D call. The V end lost 3 bases, the J end lost 0 bases, and 11 bases lay between the germline ends. CDR1 is MDHEN, CDR2 SYDVKM, per germline. The CDR3 extends over 15 amino acids. This chain's CDR3 is CASSFPSEANYGYTF. The DNA for the CDR3 is TGTGCCAGCAGTTTCCCTAGTGAAGCTAACTATGGCTACACCTTC.

About this clone: The junction departs from the called germline gene at one end, perhaps through a read error. The chain recombines TRBV27 with TRBJ2-1; D is undetermined. The CDR3 is 11 amino acids. Germline V gene data show CDR1 as MNHEY and CDR2 as SMNVEV (reference sequence). The CDR3 DNA follows: TGTGCCAGCAGTCGCTACAGTGAGCAGTTCTTC. Translated: CASSRYSEQFF.

The genes are TRBV7-3 and TRBJ2-2, with 8 nucleotides matching TRBD2. V shed 5 bases and J 3 bases; nucleotides not matched to a gene: 14. There are 18 residues in the CDR3. Germline V gives CDR1 SGHTA, CDR2 FQGTGA. The CDR3 sequence: CASSPHLVSGGHTGELFF. The CDR3 DNA sequence: TGTGCCAGCAGCCCACACTTAGTCAGCGGGGGACACACCGGGGAGCTGTTTTTT.

The rearrangement uses TRBV6-6 and TRBJ2-7, with 7 bases lining up with TRBD1. CDR3 length: 14 amino acids. Unmatched junction bases numbered 3, after V lost 2 bases and J lost 2 bases. Germline lookup yields CDR1 MNHNY and CDR2 SVGAGI (reference sequence). CDR3 in amino acids: CASSYTTGAYEQYF. CDR3 DNA: TGTGCCAGCAGTTACACCACAGGGGCCTACGAGCAGTACTTC.

The chain is built from TRBV2 and TRBJ1-2, with no clear D. Germline V gives CDR1 SNHLY, CDR2 FYNNEI. The germline V and J ends were trimmed by 5 bases and 3 bases, with 10 bases remaining between them. CDR3 length: 13 amino acids. The CDR3 coding sequence is TGTGCCAGCAGTCCAAGGACTGACTATGGCTACACCTTC. Protein sequence: CASSPRTDYGYTF.

The chain couples TRBV7-6 to TRBJ1-4, with 7 bases matching TRBD1. Trimming at V came to 4 bases and at J to 7 bases, leaving 12 bases not matched to a gene. Germline-derived CDR1 and CDR2 are SGHVS and FNYEAQ. The CDR3 is made up of 16 amino acids. CDR3 protein: CASSSSGREGAEKLFF. The CDR3 coding sequence is TGTGCCAGCAGCTCCTCCGGGCGTGAGGGGGCTGAAAAACTGTTTTTT.

This clone was picked up one time. The rearrangement links TRBV10-3 to TRBJ1-5; TRBD1 matches at 7 bases. Germline CDR1 is ENHRY and CDR2 is SYGVKD. This CDR3 is built from 17 residues. With V trimmed by 0 bases and J by 0 bases, 5 bases remained unmatched. CDR3 in DNA: TGTGCCATCAGTGAGTCGCCGGCAGGGGGTAGCAATCAGCCCCAGCATTTT. Translation: CAISESPAGGSNQPQHF.

The genes are TRBV6-6 and TRBJ1-1, with unresolved D. The germline V gene has CDR1 MNHNY and CDR2 SVGAGI (reference sequence). The CDR3 totals 12 residues. V lost 6 bases and J lost 0, with 5 bases in between. In DNA form, the CDR3 reads TGTGCCAGCAGACTCCTGAACACTGAAGCTTTCTTT. Amino acid sequence: CASRLLNTEAFF.

This clone was detected only once. This chain connects TRBV15 to TRBJ2-3, with D unclear. The germline gives CDR1 LNHNV, CDR2 YYDKDF (reference sequence). CDR3 size: 18 residues. The V end lost 0 bases, the J end lost 4 bases, and 20 bases lay between the germline ends. The CDR3, as DNA: TGTGCCACCAGCAGAGATCCTAGTCTTTACGGAAAGGCAGATACGCAGTATTTT. Translated: CATSRDPSLYGKADTQYF.

The chain links TRBV11-2 to TRBJ1-2, with TRBD1 identical over 7 bases. This CDR3 spans 13 amino acids. Germline CDR1 SGHAT, CDR2 FQNNGV. V lost 5 bases to trimming and J lost 6 bases; unmatched junction nucleotides: 6. In DNA form, the CDR3 reads TGTGCCAGCAGCGCCAGGGGGGCTAATGGCTACACCTTC. Its translation: CASSARGANGYTF.

The chain couples TRBV3-1 (or the pseudogene TRBV3-2) to TRBJ2-1, with 12 bases aligning to TRBD2. Germline V gene lookup returns CDR1 LGHDT and CDR2 YNNKEL (reference sequence). The CDR3 spans 17 residues. V lost 0 bases to trimming and J lost 4 bases; unmatched junction nucleotides: 4. This CDR3 reads CASSQDLLAGGYNEQFF. In DNA, the CDR3 is TGTGCCAGCAGCCAAGATCTACTAGCGGGGGGTTACAATGAGCAGTTCTTC.

V gene TRBV6-1 combines with J gene TRBJ1-2; TRBD1 is a possible D gene (6 bases). The CDR3 is 14 residues long. The germline V gene encodes CDR1 MNHNS and CDR2 SASEGT. V lost 3 bases to trimming and J lost 4 bases, with 12 bases between them. The CDR3 bases are TGTGCCAGCAGTGACAGGGGACCCCCCTATGGCTACACCTTC. It yields the protein CASSDRGPPYGYTF.

The V gene is TRBV11-3, the J gene TRBJ1-1; 7 bases agree with TRBD1. CDR1 is SGHNT and CDR2 is YENEEA in the germline V gene. V lost 5 bases, J lost 5 bases, and 5 bases stayed unmatched. This CDR3 contains 13 residues. DNA of the CDR3: TGTGCCAGCAGCCGCTCGACAGGGACTGAAGCTTTCTTT. Its protein is CASSRSTGTEAFF.

The chain couples TRBV6-2 or TRBV6-3 to TRBJ2-1; 10 bases map to TRBD1. CDR1 and CDR2 from the germline V gene are MNHEY and SVGEGT. The CDR3 sequence is 15 residues long. The J segment lost 8 bases and the V segment lost 4 bases, leaving 8 bases of the junction unmatched. CDR3 residues: CASSSVTGGGYEQFF. The CDR3 DNA is TGTGCCAGCAGTTCGGTGACAGGGGGCGGTTATGAGCAGTTCTTC.

The chain carries TRBV4-3 and TRBJ2-3, with D uncertain. The CDR3 spans 14 residues. Per germline, CDR1 LGHNA and CDR2 YSLEER. Trimming pared 0 bases from V and 5 bases from J, leaving 9 bases between. The CDR3 nucleotides are TGCGCCAGCAGCCAAGACGGTGCGCGAGATACGCAGTATTTT. Its protein is CASSQDGARDTQYF.

This clone was seen once. CDR3: CASSQGLAGGLTGELFF. CDR3 DNA: TGTGCCAGCAGCCAAGGACTAGCGGGGGGGCTCACCGGGGAGCTGTTTTTT. The genes are TRBV3-1 (or the pseudogene TRBV3-2) and TRBJ2-2, with 14 bases lining up with TRBD2. Germline-derived CDR1 and CDR2 are LGHDT and YNNKEL (reference sequence). V lost 1 base, J lost 4 bases, and 2 bases stayed unmatched. This CDR3 spans 17 amino acids.

The V gene is TRBV6-5, the J gene TRBJ2-3, with D possibly matching TRBD2 (6 bases). This CDR3 region has 15 residues. Trimming removed 0 bases at V and 5 bases at J, with 12 bases between. Germline V CDR1 and CDR2: MNHEY, SVGAGI. In nucleotides, the CDR3 is TGTGCCAGCAGTTACTCGCCTAGCGAGGAAGATACGCAGTATTTT. The encoded protein is CASSYSPSEEDTQYF.